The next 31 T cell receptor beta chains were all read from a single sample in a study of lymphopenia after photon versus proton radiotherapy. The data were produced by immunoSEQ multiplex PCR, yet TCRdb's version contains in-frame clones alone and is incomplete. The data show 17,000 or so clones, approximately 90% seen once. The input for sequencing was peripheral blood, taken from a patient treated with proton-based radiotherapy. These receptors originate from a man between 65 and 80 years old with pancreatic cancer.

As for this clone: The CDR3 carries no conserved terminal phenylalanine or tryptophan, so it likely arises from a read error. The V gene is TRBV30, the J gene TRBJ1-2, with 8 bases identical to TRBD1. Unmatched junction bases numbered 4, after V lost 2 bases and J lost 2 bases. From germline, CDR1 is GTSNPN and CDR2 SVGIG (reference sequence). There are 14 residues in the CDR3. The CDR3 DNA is TGTGCCTGGAGTCCAGGGGGCAGCAACTATGGCTACACCTAC. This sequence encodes CAWSPGGSNYGYTY.

The CDR3 DNA follows: TGTGCCAGCAGCGGATTAGCGGGAAAGGCGACCGGGGAGCTGTTTTTT. Encoded protein: CASSGLAGKATGELFF. The chain couples TRBV5-4 to TRBJ2-2; 8 nucleotides line up with TRBD2. From germline, CDR1 is SGHNT and CDR2 YYREEE (reference sequence). The CDR3 covers 16 residues. J gave up 5 bases and V 4 bases, and 10 bases lay outside the gene matches.

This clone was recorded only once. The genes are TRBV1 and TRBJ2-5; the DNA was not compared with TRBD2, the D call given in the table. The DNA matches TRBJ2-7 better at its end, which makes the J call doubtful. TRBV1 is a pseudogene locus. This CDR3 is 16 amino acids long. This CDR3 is CTSSQGSGRSSYEQYF. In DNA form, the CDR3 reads TGCACCAGCAGCCAAGGAAGCGGAAGGAGCTCCTACGAGCAGTACTTC.

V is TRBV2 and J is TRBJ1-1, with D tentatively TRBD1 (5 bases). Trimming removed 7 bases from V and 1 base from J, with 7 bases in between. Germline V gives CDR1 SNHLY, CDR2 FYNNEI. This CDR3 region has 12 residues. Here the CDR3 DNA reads TGTGCCAGCATGGGGACGAACACTGAAGCTTTCTTT. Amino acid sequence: CASMGTNTEAFF.

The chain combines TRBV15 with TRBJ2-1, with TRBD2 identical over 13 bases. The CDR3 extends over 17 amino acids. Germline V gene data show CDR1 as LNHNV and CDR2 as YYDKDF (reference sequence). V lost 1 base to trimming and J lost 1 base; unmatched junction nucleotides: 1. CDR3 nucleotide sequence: TGTGCCACCAGCAGAGGGACTAGCGGGAGTTCCTACAATGAGCAGTTCTTC. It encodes CATSRGTSGSSYNEQFF.

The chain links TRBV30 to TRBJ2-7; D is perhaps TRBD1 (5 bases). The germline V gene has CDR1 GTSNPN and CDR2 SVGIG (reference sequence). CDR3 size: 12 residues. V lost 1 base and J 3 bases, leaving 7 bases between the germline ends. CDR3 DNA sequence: TGTGCCTGGAGTGGCAGGGACTACGAGCAGTACTTC. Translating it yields CAWSGRDYEQYF.

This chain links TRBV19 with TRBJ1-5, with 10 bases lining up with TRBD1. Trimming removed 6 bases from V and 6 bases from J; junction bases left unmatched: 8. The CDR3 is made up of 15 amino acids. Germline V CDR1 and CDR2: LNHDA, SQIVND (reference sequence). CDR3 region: CASSGGTGAGQPQHF. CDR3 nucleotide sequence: TGTGCCAGTAGCGGCGGGACAGGGGCTGGTCAGCCCCAGCATTTT.

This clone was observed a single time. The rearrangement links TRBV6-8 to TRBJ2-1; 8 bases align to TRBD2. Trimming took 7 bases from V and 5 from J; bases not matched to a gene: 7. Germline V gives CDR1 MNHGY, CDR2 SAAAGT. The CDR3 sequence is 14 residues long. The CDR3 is CASMGTSGDNEQFF. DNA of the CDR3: TGTGCCAGCATGGGCACTAGCGGAGACAATGAGCAGTTCTTC.

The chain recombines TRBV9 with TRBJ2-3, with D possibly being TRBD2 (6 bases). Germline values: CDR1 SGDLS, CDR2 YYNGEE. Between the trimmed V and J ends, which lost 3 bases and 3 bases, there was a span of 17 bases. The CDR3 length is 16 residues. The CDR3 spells CASSASHSGRTDTQYF. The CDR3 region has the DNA TGTGCCAGCAGCGCCTCTCATAGCGGTAGGACAGATACGCAGTATTTT.

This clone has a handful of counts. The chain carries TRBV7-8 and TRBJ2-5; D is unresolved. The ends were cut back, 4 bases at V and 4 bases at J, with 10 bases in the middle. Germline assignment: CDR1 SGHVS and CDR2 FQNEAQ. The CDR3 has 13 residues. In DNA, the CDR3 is TGTGCCAGCAGCTCTATGCGCGGAGAGACCCAGTACTTC. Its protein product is CASSSMRGETQYF.

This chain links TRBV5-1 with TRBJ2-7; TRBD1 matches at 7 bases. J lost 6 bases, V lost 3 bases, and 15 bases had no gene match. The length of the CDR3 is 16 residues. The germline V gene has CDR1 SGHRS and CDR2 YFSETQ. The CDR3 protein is CASSSTSDRDVREQYF. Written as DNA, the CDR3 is TGCGCCAGCAGCTCAACCAGCGACAGGGATGTACGCGAGCAGTACTTC.

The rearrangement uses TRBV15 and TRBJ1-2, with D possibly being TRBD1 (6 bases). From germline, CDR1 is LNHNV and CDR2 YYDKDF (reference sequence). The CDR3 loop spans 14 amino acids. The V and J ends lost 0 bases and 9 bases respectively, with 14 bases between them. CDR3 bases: TGTGCCACCAGCAGAGATGAGGGGGTTAAAAGCTACACCTTC. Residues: CATSRDEGVKSYTF.

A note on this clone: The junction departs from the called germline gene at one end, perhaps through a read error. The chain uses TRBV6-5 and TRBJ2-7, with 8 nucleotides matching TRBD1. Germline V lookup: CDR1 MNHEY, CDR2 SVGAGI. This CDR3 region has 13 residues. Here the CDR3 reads CASSYSAGGTGLF. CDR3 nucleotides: TGTGCCAGCAGTTACTCAGCTGGAGGGACAGGTCTTTTC.

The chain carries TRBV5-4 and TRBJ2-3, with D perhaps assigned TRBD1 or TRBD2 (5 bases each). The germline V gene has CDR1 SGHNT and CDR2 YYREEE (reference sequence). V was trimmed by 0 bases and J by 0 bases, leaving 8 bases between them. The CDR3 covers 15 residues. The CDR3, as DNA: TGTGCCAGCAGCTTGGGGGGGTCTAGCACAGATACGCAGTATTTT. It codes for CASSLGGSSTDTQYF.

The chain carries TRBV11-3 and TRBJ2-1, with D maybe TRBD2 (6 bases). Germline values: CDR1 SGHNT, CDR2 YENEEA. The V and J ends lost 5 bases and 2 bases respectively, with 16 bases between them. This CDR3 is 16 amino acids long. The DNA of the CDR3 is TGTGCCAGCAGCCGGCGGGGTGCGCAGACCTACAATGAGCAGTTCTTC. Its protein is CASSRRGAQTYNEQFF.

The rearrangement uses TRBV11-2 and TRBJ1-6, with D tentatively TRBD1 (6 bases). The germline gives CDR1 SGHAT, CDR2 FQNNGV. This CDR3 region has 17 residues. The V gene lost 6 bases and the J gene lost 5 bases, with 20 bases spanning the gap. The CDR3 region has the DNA TGTGCCAGCAGTTGGAAACGCGGGAGGGGGAATAATTCACCCCTCCACTTT. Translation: CASSWKRGRGNNSPLHF.

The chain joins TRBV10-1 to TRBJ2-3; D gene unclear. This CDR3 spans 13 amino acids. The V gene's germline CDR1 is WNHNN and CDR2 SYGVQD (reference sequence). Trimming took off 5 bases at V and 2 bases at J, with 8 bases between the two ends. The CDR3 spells CASSRRTTDTQYF. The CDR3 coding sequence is TGCGCCAGCAGTCGGAGAACCACAGATACGCAGTATTTT.

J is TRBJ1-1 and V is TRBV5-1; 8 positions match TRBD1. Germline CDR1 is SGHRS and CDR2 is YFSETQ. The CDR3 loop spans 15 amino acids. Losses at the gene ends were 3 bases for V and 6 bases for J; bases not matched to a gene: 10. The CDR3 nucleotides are TGCGCCAGCAGCTCGCCAGACAGGGGAGCCGCTGAAGCTTTCTTT. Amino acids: CASSSPDRGAAEAFF.

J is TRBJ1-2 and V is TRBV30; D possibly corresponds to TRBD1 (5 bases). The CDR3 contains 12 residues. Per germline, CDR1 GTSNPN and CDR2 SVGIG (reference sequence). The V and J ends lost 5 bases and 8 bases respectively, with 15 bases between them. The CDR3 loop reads CAWGPGLTGYTF. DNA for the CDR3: TGTGCCTGGGGGCCGGGACTAACGGGCTACACCTTC.

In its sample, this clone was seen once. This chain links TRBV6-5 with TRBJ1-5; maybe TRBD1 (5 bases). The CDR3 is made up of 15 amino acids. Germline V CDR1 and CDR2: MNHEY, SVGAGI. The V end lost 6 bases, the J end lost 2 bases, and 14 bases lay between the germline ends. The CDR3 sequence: CASSPIRDGNQPQHF. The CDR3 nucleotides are TGTGCCAGCAGCCCGATCAGGGACGGCAATCAGCCCCAGCATTTT.

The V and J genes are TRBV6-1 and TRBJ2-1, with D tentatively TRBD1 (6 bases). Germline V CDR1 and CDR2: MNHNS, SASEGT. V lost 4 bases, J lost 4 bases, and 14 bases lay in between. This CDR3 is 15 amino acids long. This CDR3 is CASSADREGYNEQFF. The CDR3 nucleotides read TGTGCCAGCAGTGCGGACAGAGAAGGGTACAATGAGCAGTTCTTC.

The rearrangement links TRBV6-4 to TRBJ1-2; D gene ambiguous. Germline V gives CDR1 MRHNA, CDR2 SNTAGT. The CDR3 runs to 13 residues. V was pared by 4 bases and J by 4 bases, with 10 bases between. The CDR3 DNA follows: TGTGCCAGCAGTGGCGGTGACGGCTATGGCTACACCTTC. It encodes CASSGGDGYGYTF.

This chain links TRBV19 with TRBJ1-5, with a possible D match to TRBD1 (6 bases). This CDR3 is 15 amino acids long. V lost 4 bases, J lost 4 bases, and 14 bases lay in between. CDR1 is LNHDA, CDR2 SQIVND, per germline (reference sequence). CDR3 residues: CASSKRDMRNQPQHF. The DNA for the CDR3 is TGTGCCAGTAGTAAGAGGGACATGCGAAATCAGCCCCAGCATTTT. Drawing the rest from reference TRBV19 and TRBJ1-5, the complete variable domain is DGGITQSPKYLFRKEGQNVTLSCEQNLNHDAMYWYRQDPGQGLRLIYYSQIVNDFQKGDIAEGYSVSREKKESFPLTVTSAQKNPTAFYLCASSKRDMRNQPQHFGDGTRLSIL.

In nucleotides, the CDR3 is TGCGCCAGCTCCCCGGGACTAGCGGGAGTCTCCGGGGAGCTGTTTTTT. Translating gives CASSPGLAGVSGELFF. This chain joins TRBV5-1 and TRBJ2-2; 14 bases fit TRBD2. This CDR3 is 16 amino acids long. The germline gives CDR1 SGHRS, CDR2 YFSETQ. The ends lost 7 bases at V and 6 bases at J; junction bases unmatched: 8.

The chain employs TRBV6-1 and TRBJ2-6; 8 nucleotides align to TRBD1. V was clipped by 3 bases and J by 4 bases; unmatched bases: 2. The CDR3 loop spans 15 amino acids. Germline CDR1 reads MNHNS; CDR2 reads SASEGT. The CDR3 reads CASSDRGRGANVLTF. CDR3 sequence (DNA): TGTGCCAGCAGTGACAGGGGGCGCGGGGCCAACGTCCTGACTTTC.

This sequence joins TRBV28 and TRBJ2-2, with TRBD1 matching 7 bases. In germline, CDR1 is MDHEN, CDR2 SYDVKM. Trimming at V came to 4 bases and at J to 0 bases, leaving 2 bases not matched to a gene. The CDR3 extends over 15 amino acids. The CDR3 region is CASSSTGANTGELFF. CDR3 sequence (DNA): TGTGCCAGCAGTTCTACAGGGGCGAACACCGGGGAGCTGTTTTTT. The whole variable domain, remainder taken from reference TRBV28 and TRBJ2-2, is DVKVTQSSRYLVKRTGEKVFLECVQDMDHENMFWYRQDPGLGLRLIYFSYDVKMKEKGDIPEGYSVSREKKERFSLILESASTNQTSMYLCASSSTGANTGELFFGEGSRLTVL.

CDR3 in amino acids: CASRAGTGRETQYF. CDR3 sequence (DNA): TGTGCCAGCAGAGCCGGGACAGGGAGAGAGACCCAGTACTTC. The V and J genes are TRBV2 and TRBJ2-5, with 9 bases identical to TRBD1. In germline, CDR1 is SNHLY, CDR2 FYNNEI. The CDR3 is 14 residues long. The V segment lost 6 bases and the J segment 4 bases; nucleotides outside the gene matches: 6.

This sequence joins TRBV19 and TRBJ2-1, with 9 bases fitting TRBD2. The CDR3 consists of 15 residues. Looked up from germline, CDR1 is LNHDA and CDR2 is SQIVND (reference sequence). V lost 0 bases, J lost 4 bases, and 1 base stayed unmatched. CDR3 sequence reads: CASSIEAGGYNEQFF. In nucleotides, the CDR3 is TGTGCCAGTAGTATAGAAGCGGGGGGATACAATGAGCAGTTCTTC.

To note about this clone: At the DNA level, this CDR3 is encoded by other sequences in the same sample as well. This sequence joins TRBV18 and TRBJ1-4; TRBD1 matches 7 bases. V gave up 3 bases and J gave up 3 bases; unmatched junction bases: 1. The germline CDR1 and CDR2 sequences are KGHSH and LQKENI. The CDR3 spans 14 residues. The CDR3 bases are TGTGCCAGCTCACCCGGGACAGCTAATGAAAAACTGTTTTTT. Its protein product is CASSPGTANEKLFF. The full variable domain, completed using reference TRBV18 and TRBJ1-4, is NAGVMQNPRHLVRRRGQEARLRCSPMKGHSHVYWYRQLPEEGLKFMVYLQKENIIDESGMPKERFSAEFPKEGPSILRIQQVVRGDSAAYFCASSPGTANEKLFFGSGTQLSVL.

The DNA for the CDR3 is TGTGCCAGCAGCTCCGGGAGCCCATCAGGGGGCTCCTACAATGAGCAGTTCTTC. It specifies CASSSGSPSGGSYNEQFF. The chain carries TRBV5-8 and TRBJ2-1; D is perhaps TRBD1 (7 bases). CDR3 length: 18 amino acids. Deletions cut 3 bases from V and 0 bases from J, with 19 bases between. CDR1 is SGHTS and CDR2 is YDEGEE in the germline V gene.

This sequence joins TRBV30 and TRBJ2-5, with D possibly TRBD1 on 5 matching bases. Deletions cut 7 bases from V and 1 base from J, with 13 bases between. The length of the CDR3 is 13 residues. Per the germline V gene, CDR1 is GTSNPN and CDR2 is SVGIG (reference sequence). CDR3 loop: CAFRVRGQETQYF. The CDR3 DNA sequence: TGTGCCTTCAGGGTCCGCGGCCAAGAGACCCAGTACTTC.